These 30 T cell receptor beta chains originate from one sample sequenced in a study of immune heterogeneity within non-small cell lung tumors. Multiplex PCR (32 V and 13 J primers) was used to amplify the TCR beta CDR3. TCRdb re-derived calls from the multiplex PCR reads in MiXCR, one entry per CDR3 protein. The table includes under 3,000 distinct CDR3 sequences, 23% detected once. Genomic DNA extracted from bulk tumor tissue served as template. A total of 550 to 650 ng was used per sample. Doctors removed several biopsies from each primary tumor during surgery, keeping them far apart. Curative surgical treatment was performed in patients who had newly diagnosed, untreated non-small cell lung cancer. The sample was lung tumor tissue. These receptors were collected from a man aged 40-50 years with non-small cell lung cancer.

By share of the sample, this clonotype is medium-sized. The chain links TRBV6-1 to TRBJ2-5; D uncertain. The CDR3 covers 13 residues. V lost 6 bases and J 1 base, leaving 9 bases between the germline ends. From germline, CDR1 is MNHNS and CDR2 SASEGT. The CDR3 loop reads CASRVPLQETQYF. The CDR3 DNA is TGTGCCAGCAGGGTTCCCCTCCAAGAGACCCAGTACTTC.

Worth noting for this clonotype: This likely comes from a read error, as the CDR3 has no conserved phenylalanine or tryptophan at its end. The chain uses TRBV19 and TRBJ2-7, with 9 bases aligning to TRBD1. Germline lookup yields CDR1 LNHDA and CDR2 SQIVND (reference sequence). This CDR3 has 14 amino acids. CDR3 protein: CSSSITGGGHEQYL. CDR3 DNA sequence: TGTTCCAGTAGTATTACAGGGGGCGGACACGAGCAGTACCTC.

This clonotype counts as medium-sized. The V gene is TRBV20-1, the J gene TRBJ1-5; D unresolved. The length of the CDR3 is 14 residues. Germline CDR1 DFQATT, CDR2 SNEGSKA (reference sequence). Between the trimmed V and J ends, which lost 5 bases and 3 bases, there was a span of 14 bases. The CDR3 DNA is TGCAGTGCTGCACCCCGGGCCTCCAATCAGCCCCAGCATTTT. This sequence encodes CSAAPRASNQPQHF.

This chain uses TRBV2 with TRBJ2-2; 7 nucleotides agree with TRBD2. The CDR3 sequence is 15 residues long. Unmatched junction bases numbered 7, after V lost 6 bases and J lost 3 bases. The V gene's germline CDR1 is SNHLY and CDR2 FYNNEI. As DNA, the CDR3 is TGTGCCAGCAGGCCCCTAGCGGTCTACACCGGGGAGCTGTTTTTT. This sequence encodes CASRPLAVYTGELFF. Full variable domain (rest looked up from reference TRBV2 and TRBJ2-2): EPEVTQTPSHQVTQMGQEVILRCVPISNHLYFYWYRQILGQKVEFLVSFYNNEISEKSEIFDDQFSVERPDGSNFTLKIRSTKLEDSAMYFCASRPLAVYTGELFFGEGSRLTVL.

This clonotype occurred many times. This sequence joins TRBV7-9 and TRBJ1-1; D is uncertain. The CDR3 is made up of 15 amino acids. Trimming pared 0 bases from V and 4 bases from J, leaving 12 bases between. The germline V gene has CDR1 SEHNR and CDR2 FQNEAQ (reference sequence). In DNA, the CDR3 is TGTGCCAGCAGCTTAGCAGGTGGGGTGAGCACTGAAGCTTTCTTT. Translated, it gives CASSLAGGVSTEAFF. The full variable domain, in which reference TRBV7-9 and TRBJ1-1 provide the parts outside the CDR3, is DTGVSQNPRHKITKRGQNVTFRCDPISEHNRLYWYRQTLGQGPEFLTYFQNEAQLEKSRLLSDRFSAERPKGSFSTLEIQRTEQGDSAMYLCASSLAGGVSTEAFFGQGTRLTVV.

By frequency in the sample, this clonotype is medium-sized. CDR3 protein: CASSYPQDLYGYTF. The CDR3 bases are TGTGCCAGCAGTTACCCTCAGGACCTATATGGCTACACCTTC. The rearrangement uses TRBV6-1 and TRBJ1-2, with D hard to call. The ends were cut back, 5 bases at V and 5 bases at J, with 15 bases in the middle. The length of the CDR3 is 14 residues. Germline CDR1 and CDR2: MNHNS and SASEGT.

This chain links TRBV24-1 with TRBJ1-4; D is unclear. Germline V lookup: CDR1 KGHDR, CDR2 SFDVKD. Deletions cut 10 bases from V and 7 bases from J, with 18 bases between. The length of the CDR3 is 14 residues. This CDR3 reads CATQGRLPGEKLFF. CDR3 sequence (DNA): TGTGCCACTCAAGGACGATTACCGGGTGAAAAACTGTTTTTT.

The sample holds many counts of this clonotype. This chain connects TRBV6-1 to TRBJ2-1; TRBD1 matches 10 bases. Per germline, CDR1 MNHNS and CDR2 SASEGT. Trimming removed 6 bases from V and 6 bases from J; junction bases left unmatched: 2. The CDR3 sequence is 13 residues long. The CDR3 bases are TGTGCCAGCAGCCGACAGGGGGCCAATGAGCAGTTCTTC. It translates to CASSRQGANEQFF.

This clonotype is medium-sized in the sample. The CDR3 is CASMLQTFYEQYF. The CDR3 DNA reads as TGTGCCAGCATGCTACAGACCTTCTACGAGCAGTACTTC. The V and J genes are TRBV6-1 and TRBJ2-7; D is undetermined. Trimming took 7 bases from V and 3 from J, leaving 13 bases between them. Germline values: CDR1 MNHNS, CDR2 SASEGT. This CDR3 is 13 amino acids long.

This clonotype is classed as medium-sized. This chain connects TRBV11-2 to TRBJ2-1, with D uncertain. Germline V gene sequence: CDR1 SGHAT, CDR2 FQNNGV. Trimming left V 0 bases short and J 0 bases short, with 12 bases between. The CDR3 totals 17 residues. CDR3 coding DNA: TGTGCCAGCAGCTTAGAGGCTGACCCGGCCTCCTACAATGAGCAGTTCTTC. This codes for CASSLEADPASYNEQFF.

Note on this clonotype: Given a much more abundant clone one base away, this may be a read error. The genes are TRBV9 and TRBJ1-2; D might be TRBD1 (5 bases). Trimming pared 4 bases from V and 7 bases from J, leaving 14 bases between. The CDR3 contains 13 residues. Germline V gene lookup returns CDR1 SGDLS and CDR2 YYNGEE. CDR3 sequence (DNA): TGTGCCAGCAGCCCCCCAGGGAGATGTGGCTACACCTTC. Protein sequence: CASSPPGRCGYTF. Full variable domain (missing parts from reference TRBV9 and TRBJ1-2): DSGVTQTPKHLITATGQRVTLRCSPRSGDLSVYWYQQSLDQGLQFLIQYYNGEERAKGNILERFSAQQFPDLHSELNLSSLELGDSALYFCASSPPGRCGYTFGSGTRLTVV.

This clonotype was recorded at least ten times. V usage is TRBV10-2 and J usage is TRBJ2-1; TRBD1 agrees at 12 bases. With 11 bases clipped from V and 8 bases from J, the junction kept 1 base outside the gene matches. The CDR3 extends over 11 amino acids. CDR1 and CDR2 (germline): WSHSY, SAAADI. The chain's CDR3 is CARDRGHEQFF. In DNA, the CDR3 is TGCGCCCGGGACAGGGGGCATGAGCAGTTCTTC.

This clonotype is medium-sized by share. This sequence joins TRBV5-1 and TRBJ1-4, with D possibly being TRBD1 (5 bases). CDR1 SGHRS and CDR2 YFSETQ come from the germline V gene. V was cut by 1 base and J by 4 bases, with 14 bases left in between. CDR3 length: 16 residues. The CDR3 loop is CASSLQGGMNNEKLFF. CDR3 sequence (DNA): TGCGCCAGCAGCTTGCAGGGAGGGATGAATAATGAAAAACTGTTTTTT.

This clonotype is categorized as medium-sized. The V gene is TRBV4-2, the J gene TRBJ2-7, with D possibly being TRBD2 (5 bases). CDR1 and CDR2 (germline): LGHNA, YNFKEQ. Trimming took 0 bases from V and 0 from J, leaving 9 bases between them. This CDR3 has 15 amino acids. CDR3 amino acids: CASSQDRGSSYEQYF. CDR3 DNA: TGTGCCAGCAGCCAAGATCGCGGGTCCTCCTACGAGCAGTACTTC.

This clonotype was found many times. The rearrangement links TRBV3-1 to TRBJ2-5; no firm D call. With 3 bases removed from V and 5 bases from J, the gap between germline ends came to 7 bases. The CDR3 spans 12 residues. Germline values: CDR1 LGHDT, CDR2 YNNKEL (reference sequence). The CDR3 sequence is CASSHKEETQYF. In DNA form, the CDR3 reads TGTGCCAGCAGCCATAAGGAGGAGACCCAGTACTTC.

This clonotype is labeled medium-sized. This chain joins TRBV28 and TRBJ2-7; D might be TRBD1 (6 bases). The germline V gene encodes CDR1 MDHEN and CDR2 SYDVKM. V dropped 6 bases and J dropped 5 bases, with 14 bases sitting between them. The CDR3 loop spans 13 amino acids. Here the CDR3 DNA reads TGTGCCAGCAGCCCACTCACAGGGCACGAGCAGTACTTC. It codes for CASSPLTGHEQYF.

This clonotype was counted ten times or more. The chain employs TRBV27 and TRBJ2-5, with D possibly being TRBD2 (6 bases). The ends were cut back, 0 bases at V and 5 bases at J, with 13 bases in the middle. Germline CDR1 MNHEY, CDR2 SMNVEV (reference sequence). The CDR3 covers 15 residues. The CDR3 is CASSLSRPGVETQYF. The DNA of the CDR3 is TGTGCCAGCAGTTTATCGCGGCCGGGAGTGGAGACCCAGTACTTC.

Judged by abundance, this clonotype is large (0.1 to 1%). The chain uses TRBV13 and TRBJ1-4; 7 nucleotides align to TRBD1. V lost 7 bases to trimming and J lost 4 bases; unmatched junction nucleotides: 6. This CDR3 is 14 amino acids long. CDR1 and CDR2 (germline): PRHDT, FYEKMQ (reference sequence). The CDR3 DNA sequence: TGTGCCAGCAACGAACAGGGGAATAATGAAAAACTGTTTTTT. Protein sequence: CASNEQGNNEKLFF.

V and J are TRBV20-1 and TRBJ1-5; a weak D match, TRBD1 (6 bases). The CDR3 spans 14 residues. Trimming took off 2 bases at V and 4 bases at J, with 12 bases between the two ends. Germline V gives CDR1 DFQATT, CDR2 SNEGSKA (reference sequence). CDR3 residues: CSARRTDRNQPQHF. Here the CDR3 DNA reads TGCAGTGCTAGACGGACCGACAGGAATCAGCCCCAGCATTTT.

This clonotype is classed as medium-sized (0.01 to 0.1%). The V and J genes are TRBV4-1 and TRBJ2-7, with D possibly being TRBD2 (5 bases). The CDR3 has 15 amino acids. V was pared by 4 bases and J by 0 bases, with 13 bases between. Germline assignment: CDR1 MGHRA and CDR2 YSYEKL. The CDR3 DNA sequence: TGCGCCAGCAGCCTAATTCTAGGGAGCTCCTACGAGCAGTACTTC. Its protein is CASSLILGSSYEQYF.

The rearrangement joins TRBV2 to TRBJ1-1; D might be TRBD1 (6 bases). Germline V gene lookup returns CDR1 SNHLY and CDR2 FYNNEI. CDR3 size: 14 residues. Trimming pared 7 bases from V and 1 base from J, leaving 13 bases between. In DNA form, the CDR3 reads TGTGCCAGCATGCGGGGGGCGGAGAACACTGAAGCTTTCTTT. Translating it yields CASMRGAENTEAFF.

Worth noting for this clonotype: The conserved phenylalanine or tryptophan is not found at the CDR3 terminus, so this likely reflects a read error. The chain combines TRBV10-3 with TRBJ2-7; 13 bases line up with TRBD2. V dropped 6 bases and J dropped 2; count of bases not matched to a gene: 4. From germline, CDR1 is ENHRY and CDR2 SYGVKD. The CDR3 spans 15 residues. DNA for the CDR3: TGTGCCATCAGCACCGGGACTAGCGGGACCTACGAGCAGTACTTA. Protein sequence: CAISTGTSGTYEQYL.

The chain links TRBV10-2 to TRBJ1-3; D remains ambiguous. CDR1 and CDR2 from the germline V gene are WSHSY and SAAADI. Trimming shortened V by 5 bases and J by 1 base, and 3 bases separated the two germline ends. The length of the CDR3 is 12 residues. CDR3 in amino acids: CASSHSGNTIYF. CDR3 nucleotide sequence: TGCGCCAGCAGTCATTCTGGAAACACCATATATTTT.

For this clonotype: This likely comes from a read error, as the CDR3 has no conserved phenylalanine or tryptophan at its end. The DNA is left out, because the CDR3 cannot be placed on it with certainty; the CDR3 is given as TCRdb lists it. The chain links TRBV6-5 to TRBJ2-3; the table calls TRBD2, which could not be checked here. The germline gives CDR1 MNHEY, CDR2 SVGAGI. The CDR3 has 16 amino acids, counting both end residues. The CDR3 loop reads CASSYGETGYEQYFGP.

This clonotype is labeled large. The rearrangement links TRBV6-1 to TRBJ1-3; 7 bases agree with TRBD1. The CDR3 consists of 17 residues. Germline V gives CDR1 MNHNS, CDR2 SASEGT. The V gene end was trimmed by 8 bases and the J gene end by 0 bases; junction bases not matched to a gene: 13. CDR3 loop: CASCRAGGIFSGNTIYF. DNA for the CDR3: TGTGCCAGCTGTAGGGCAGGGGGGATATTCTCTGGAAACACCATATATTTT.

Judged by abundance, this clonotype is medium-sized. The chain couples TRBV4-1 to TRBJ2-7, with no clear D. CDR1 is MGHRA and CDR2 is YSYEKL in the germline V gene. The V gene lost 1 base and the J gene lost 7 bases, with 14 bases spanning the gap. CDR3 length equals 14 residues. The CDR3 region is CASSQVDFIREQYF. Written as DNA, the CDR3 is TGCGCCAGCAGCCAAGTTGACTTTATACGGGAGCAGTACTTC.

This clonotype ranks as large. The chain employs TRBV27 and TRBJ2-7; maybe TRBD1 (6 bases). Trimming left V 3 bases short and J 2 bases short, with 14 bases between. The CDR3 sequence is 15 residues long. Per germline, CDR1 MNHEY and CDR2 SMNVEV (reference sequence). CDR3 loop: CASSFNWDTTYEQYF. As DNA, the CDR3 is TGTGCCAGCAGTTTCAATTGGGACACCACCTACGAGCAGTACTTC.

This clonotype rates as medium-sized. This chain joins TRBV20-1 and TRBJ1-1, with D hard to call. This CDR3 spans 17 amino acids. Germline V CDR1 and CDR2: DFQATT, SNEGSKA (reference sequence). V was pared by 0 bases and J by 1 base, with 18 bases between. This CDR3 is CSARDGRARTANTEAFF. CDR3 in DNA: TGCAGTGCTAGAGATGGGAGGGCAAGGACCGCGAACACTGAAGCTTTCTTT.

Within the sample, this clonotype is medium-sized. The chain uses TRBV5-1 and TRBJ2-7; 8 nucleotides agree with TRBD2. With 0 bases clipped from V and 0 bases from J, the junction kept 2 bases outside the gene matches. The CDR3 loop spans 15 amino acids. Looked up from germline, CDR1 is SGHRS and CDR2 is YFSETQ. The CDR3 loop reads CASSLAGGGSYEQYF. The CDR3, as DNA: TGCGCCAGCAGCTTGGCGGGGGGGGGCTCCTACGAGCAGTACTTC.

By sample share, this clonotype is large. The chain combines TRBV28 with TRBJ1-6, with D perhaps TRBD1 (6 bases). V lost 6 bases to trimming and J lost 3 bases, with 21 bases between them. The CDR3 consists of 18 residues. Germline-derived CDR1 and CDR2 are MDHEN and SYDVKM. The CDR3 region is CASSSLGGKFFYNSPLHF. As DNA, the CDR3 is TGTGCCAGCAGCTCCCTGGGGGGCAAGTTCTTCTATAATTCACCCCTCCACTTT.